This TCR beta chain was identified during a study of Graves' ophthalmopathy and Graves' hyperthyroidism. Looking at the study overall: No progression to ophthalmopathy over 18 months defined stable hyperthyroidism. Study-level points and caveats: A majority of expanded thyroid clonotypes exceeding 0.001 frequency were likewise present in blood. Its predictions of ophthalmopathy progression gave the model approximately 65% sensitivity and about 78% specificity.

RNA transcripts were the template, and TCR beta CDR3 regions were amplified from them. Second-round multiplex PCR followed a first-round RT-PCR using HTBI primers. TCRdb reprocessed the multiplex PCR reads with MiXCR, giving one entry per CDR3 protein. The sample consists of over a million distinct CDR3 sequences, about two fifths of them appearing once. The germline V gene has CDR1 SNHLY and CDR2 FYNNEI. The length of the CDR3 is 14 residues. About this clonotype itself: Its antigen is as yet unknown. An end of the junction differs from the germline gene, which may be a read error.

The J gene is TRBJ2-7, the V gene TRBV2; the D gene is possibly TRBD1 (6 bases). The TCR sequence derives from an adult man with Graves' hyperthyroidism. Sequencing was carried out using peripheral blood or thyroid tissue (not recorded which). The DNA for the CDR3 is TGTGCCAGCAGTCCAAGGGGGAGCTCCTACGAGCATTACTTC. It yields the protein CASSPRGSSYEHYF.